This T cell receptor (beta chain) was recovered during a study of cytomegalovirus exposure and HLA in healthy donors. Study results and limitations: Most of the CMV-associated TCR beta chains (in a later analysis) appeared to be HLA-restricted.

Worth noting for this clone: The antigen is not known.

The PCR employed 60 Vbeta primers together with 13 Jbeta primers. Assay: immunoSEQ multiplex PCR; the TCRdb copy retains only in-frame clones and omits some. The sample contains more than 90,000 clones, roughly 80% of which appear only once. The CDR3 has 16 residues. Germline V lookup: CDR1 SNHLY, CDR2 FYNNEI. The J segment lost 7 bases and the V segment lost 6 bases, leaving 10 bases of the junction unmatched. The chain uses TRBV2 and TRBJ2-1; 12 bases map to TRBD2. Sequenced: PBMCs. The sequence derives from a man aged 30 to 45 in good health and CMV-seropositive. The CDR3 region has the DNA TGTGCCAGCAGGCTCAGACTAGCGGGAGAAGTTAATGAGCAGTTCTTC. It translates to CASRLRLAGEVNEQFF.